These 23 T cell receptor beta chains came from one sample sequenced in a study of technical replicates of blood from several donors. The table came from immunoSEQ multiplex PCR; TCRdb's copy has only in-frame clones and leaves some out. The sample lists around 78,000 clones; approximately 93% were seen once. Sequencing was done on a sample of T cells isolated from PBMCs. The receptors were gathered from a human donor in good health.

The rearrangement uses TRBV27 and TRBJ2-5; 12 bases map to TRBD2. In germline, CDR1 is MNHEY, CDR2 SMNVEV (reference sequence). The CDR3 consists of 15 residues. The V segment lost 4 bases and the J segment 4 bases; nucleotides outside the gene matches: 4. CDR3 loop: CASSSTLAGGETQYF. Here the CDR3 DNA reads TGTGCCAGCAGTTCAACACTAGCGGGAGGAGAGACCCAGTACTTC.

The gene calls are TRBV5-4 and TRBJ2-6, with TRBD2 as a possible D gene (5 bases). V was cut by 0 bases and J by 4 bases, with 23 bases left in between. The CDR3 runs to 20 residues. Germline CDR1 is SGHNT and CDR2 is YYREEE (reference sequence). CDR3 sequence reads: CASSLGRYLRIPPGANVLTF. The DNA of the CDR3 is TGTGCCAGCAGCTTGGGGAGGTACCTCCGAATCCCCCCCGGGGCCAACGTCCTGACTTTC.

V usage is TRBV10-3 and J usage is TRBJ2-7; no clear D. Trimming left V 8 bases short and J 0 bases short, with 11 bases between. Germline V gives CDR1 ENHRY, CDR2 SYGVKD. The CDR3 length is 13 residues. In DNA form, the CDR3 reads TGTGCCATCTCTTACAGCTCCTCCTACGAGCAGTACTTC. Protein: CAISYSSSYEQYF.

The chain is built from TRBV27 and TRBJ1-2; D is unclear. V was trimmed by 3 bases and J by 6 bases, leaving 17 bases between them. The CDR3 covers 15 residues. Germline CDR1 and CDR2: MNHEY and SMNVEV (reference sequence). The CDR3 DNA reads TGTGCCAGCAGTTTCTCGGGGTTCAGGATGGATGGCTACACCTTC. The encoded protein is CASSFSGFRMDGYTF.

CDR3 protein: CASIPATNEKLFF. CDR3 in DNA: TGTGCCAGCATCCCCGCAACTAATGAAAAACTGTTTTTT. The chain combines TRBV28 with TRBJ1-4; D gene uncertain. The length of the CDR3 is 13 residues. In germline, CDR1 is MDHEN, CDR2 SYDVKM. V gave up 7 bases and J gave up 0 bases, with 6 bases separating them.

In regard to this clone: One end of the junction does not line up with germline, which may come from a read error. The chain has TRBV6-5 and TRBJ2-1; 7 nucleotides match TRBD1. Germline-derived CDR1 and CDR2 are MNHEY and SVGAGI. There are 12 residues in the CDR3. In DNA form, the CDR3 reads TGTGCCAGCAGTCGCCCCGGGACAGTCCGGATCTTC. This codes for CASSRPGTVRIF.

V is TRBV5-1 and J is TRBJ1-2, with unresolved D. CDR3 length equals 13 residues. V gave up 0 bases and J gave up 4 bases, with 7 bases separating them. Germline loops: CDR1 SGHRS, CDR2 YFSETQ. CDR3 DNA sequence: TGCGCCAGCAGCTTGGGCGGCAGCTATGGCTACACCTTC. Translation: CASSLGGSYGYTF.

V usage is TRBV15 and J usage is TRBJ2-5; D not certain. V was trimmed by 2 bases and J by 7 bases, leaving 8 bases between them. CDR1 is LNHNV and CDR2 is YYDKDF in the germline V gene (reference sequence). The CDR3 is made up of 12 amino acids. CDR3 bases: TGTGCCACCAGCAGACCTATGTCGACCCAGTACTTC. Its protein product is CATSRPMSTQYF.

This sequence joins TRBV6-1 and TRBJ2-1; maybe TRBD2 (5 bases). The length of the CDR3 is 16 residues. The germline V gene encodes CDR1 MNHNS and CDR2 SASEGT. Trimming took 3 bases from V and 6 from J, leaving 18 bases between them. The CDR3 sequence is CASSEQRWTGRNEQFF. CDR3 nucleotides: TGTGCCAGCAGTGAGCAGCGGTGGACGGGTCGCAATGAGCAGTTCTTC.

The chain couples TRBV7-9 to TRBJ2-7; D perhaps matches TRBD2 (5 bases). CDR1 is SEHNR and CDR2 is FQNEAQ in the germline V gene (reference sequence). The CDR3 spans 16 residues. Trimming stripped 0 bases from V and 7 bases from J, with 19 bases between. As DNA, the CDR3 is TGTGCCAGCAGCTTAGCATCGCCGGGCCCCACGGGGGAGCAGTACTTC. The encoded protein is CASSLASPGPTGEQYF.

In this sample, this clone turned up once. This sequence joins TRBV2 and TRBJ1-2; D is possibly TRBD1 (5 bases). CDR3 size: 11 residues. The germline gives CDR1 SNHLY, CDR2 FYNNEI. Trimming left V 8 bases short and J 6 bases short, with 10 bases between. The CDR3 here is CASGGVDGYTF. CDR3 bases: TGTGCCAGCGGGGGGGTGGATGGCTACACCTTC.

The count of this clone is one. CDR3 sequence: CASSPTGDEQFF. The CDR3 DNA reads as TGCGCCAGCAGTCCTACGGGGGATGAGCAGTTCTTC. This chain connects TRBV10-1 to TRBJ2-1; possible D gene TRBD2, 6 bases. The CDR3 has 12 residues. V was shortened by 5 bases and J by 8 bases, with 10 bases between the two germline ends. Germline assignment: CDR1 WNHNN and CDR2 SYGVQD (reference sequence).

The chain carries TRBV18 and TRBJ1-6; 7 bases align to TRBD1. The germline V gene encodes CDR1 KGHSH and CDR2 LQKENI. After removal of 3 bases from V and 8 bases from J, the junction contained 1 base not matched to a gene. The CDR3 loop spans 13 amino acids. The CDR3 coding sequence is TGTGCCAGCTCACCTACAGGGGATTCACCCCTCCACTTT. This translates into CASSPTGDSPLHF.

V gene TRBV30 combines with J gene TRBJ2-4, with D possibly TRBD2 on 5 matching bases. V was trimmed by 5 bases and J by 3 bases, leaving 14 bases between them. The CDR3 runs 14 residues. CDR1 GTSNPN and CDR2 SVGIG come from the germline V gene (reference sequence). The CDR3 region has the DNA TGTGCCTGGTTTCCCCCCGGGGACAAAAACATTCAGTACTTC. Its translation: CAWFPPGDKNIQYF.

The chain uses TRBV5-1 and TRBJ2-5; 8 bases align to TRBD2. CDR1 is SGHRS and CDR2 is YFSETQ in the germline V gene. V shed 4 bases, J shed 1 base, and the junction held 3 bases outside the gene matches. The CDR3 spans 14 residues. CDR3 in amino acids: CASSRTSPQETQYF. The CDR3 bases are TGCGCCAGCAGCAGGACTAGCCCCCAAGAGACCCAGTACTTC. Supplemented by reference TRBV5-1 and TRBJ2-5, the full variable domain reads KAGVTQTPRYLIKTRGQQVTLSCSPISGHRSVSWYQQTPGQGLQFLFEYFSETQRNKGNFPGRFSGRQFSNSRSEMNVSTLELGDSALYLCASSRTSPQETQYFGPGTRLLVL.

Only one count was recorded for this clone. This chain connects TRBV28 to TRBJ2-7; weak D call: TRBD1 (5 bases). V lost 4 bases and J lost 11, with 12 bases in between. There are 11 residues in the CDR3. Germline V gene sequence: CDR1 MDHEN, CDR2 SYDVKM. This chain's CDR3 is CASSSPAREYF. The DNA for the CDR3 is TGTGCCAGCAGTTCCCCGGCCAGGGAGTACTTC.

The chain employs TRBV7-3 and TRBJ2-2, with D possibly TRBD1 on 6 matching bases. This CDR3 comprises 15 residues. V was cut by 5 bases and J by 2 bases, with 12 bases left in between. CDR1 is SGHTA and CDR2 is FQGTGA in the germline V gene. CDR3 bases: TGTGCCAGCAGCCCCCAGGGGTCCAACACCGGGGAGCTGTTTTTT. This encodes CASSPQGSNTGELFF.

The chain is built from TRBV2 and TRBJ2-5, with a possible D match to TRBD2 (6 bases). Germline assignment: CDR1 SNHLY and CDR2 FYNNEI. The ends were cut back, 10 bases at V and 7 bases at J, with 19 bases in the middle. The length of the CDR3 is 13 residues. The DNA for the CDR3 is TGTGCCACCCATAGTACGGGGGTTGGGACCCAGTACTTC. This sequence encodes CATHSTGVGTQYF.

The rearrangement uses TRBV28 and TRBJ1-2; possibly TRBD1 for D (5 bases). The length of the CDR3 is 15 residues. The V gene's germline CDR1 is MDHEN and CDR2 SYDVKM. Trimming stripped 1 base from V and 4 bases from J, with 13 bases between. DNA of the CDR3: TGTGCCAGCAGTTTATTCTTGAGACAGACCTATGGCTACACCTTC. Translated: CASSLFLRQTYGYTF.

The chain joins TRBV5-1 to TRBJ2-7; 9 nucleotides align to TRBD2. Trimming removed 3 bases from V and 10 bases from J; junction bases left unmatched: 5. Germline loops: CDR1 SGHRS, CDR2 YFSETQ. This CDR3 has 12 amino acids. As DNA, the CDR3 is TGCGCCAGCAGCTCGGCGGGAGGGGAACAGTACTTC. It is translated as CASSSAGGEQYF.

The rearrangement uses TRBV27 and TRBJ2-5; D is perhaps TRBD2 (6 bases). The CDR3 runs 11 residues. Germline loops: CDR1 MNHEY, CDR2 SMNVEV (reference sequence). Trimming removed 11 bases from V and 1 base from J, with 8 bases in between. CDR3 loop: CAAGSQETQYF. The CDR3 DNA reads TGTGCCGCGGGGTCCCAAGAGACCCAGTACTTC.

CDR3 protein: CASSEVLTLAEDSGNTIYF. The CDR3 nucleotides read TGCGCCAGCAGCGAGGTCCTGACGCTGGCTGAAGACTCTGGAAACACCATATATTTT. The rearrangement uses TRBV5-1 and TRBJ1-3; no reliable D call. Trimming removed 4 bases from V and 0 bases from J, with 23 bases in between. The CDR3 has 19 amino acids. The germline gives CDR1 SGHRS, CDR2 YFSETQ.

Of note for this clone: A junction boundary mismatches the germline segment, possibly from a read error. V is TRBV6-1 and J is TRBJ1-1; 9 bases map to TRBD1. The CDR3 spans 14 residues. The germline gives CDR1 MNHNS, CDR2 SASEGT. This CDR3 reads CASNEQGAWTEAFF. The DNA of the CDR3 is TGTGCCAGCAATGAACAGGGGGCTTGGACTGAAGCTTTCTTT.